This TCR beta chain derives from a study of blood T cell repertoires in COVID-19. Study-wide background: Samples of COVID-19 (acute and convalescent) were obtained from the United States, Italy and Spain. Sources were T cells, B-cell-depleted T cells, or PBMCs; the material itself was cDNA or gDNA.

Seattle-derived patients entered the study during active infection and were followed longitudinally. This CDR3 is built from 16 residues. Trimming took 3 bases from V and 12 from J; bases not matched to a gene: 15. CDR1 and CDR2 from the germline V gene are SGHRS and YFSETQ. Authors' processing steps: Estimation of nucleated cell counts was performed using reference gene primer amplification. Here immunoSEQ multiplex PCR was the method, and the copy in TCRdb shows in-frame clones only, minus some. V and J calls and clone size follow that table, whereas D and trimming were derived from the DNA. The sample holds a few hundred thousand clones, under 85% seen once.

The genes are TRBV5-1 and TRBJ1-6; 7 bases line up with TRBD1. This sequence was found in a woman in her 30s with COVID-19, enrolled during active disease. The sequenced sample consisted of peripheral blood. This CDR3 reads CASSSSIQGISVPLHF. In DNA, the CDR3 is TGCGCCAGCAGCTCGTCTATACAGGGGATAAGCGTACCCCTCCACTTT.